This passage covers 10 T cell receptor beta chains from one sample sequenced in a study of T-cell memory formation after mild COVID-19. TCRdb itself ran the 5' RACE reads through MiXCR, one entry per CDR3 protein. The profile shows about 240,000 distinct CDR3 sequences, over 8.5% of them singletons. The sample comprised PBMCs or a T cell subset sorted from them (not recorded which). These receptors came from a man younger than 30 who had mild COVID-19 (a few samples of this study predate the infection). Cell type and time point are not known.

The V and J genes are TRBV7-2 and TRBJ2-5; the D gene could be TRBD1 or TRBD2 (5 bases each). This CDR3 has 16 residues. Germline V CDR1 and CDR2: SGHTA, FQGNSA. With 5 bases removed from V and 5 bases from J, the gap between germline ends came to 21 bases. CDR3 protein: CASSPRPGSGGETQYF. The CDR3 DNA reads TGTGCCAGCAGCCCTAGGCCGGGATCTGGGGGTGAGACCCAGTACTTC.

This clonotype was seen a few times. The chain uses TRBV20-1 and TRBJ2-7, with TRBD1 matching 8 bases. CDR3 size: 12 residues. V lost 6 bases, J lost 5 bases, and 6 bases stayed unmatched. The germline CDR1 and CDR2 sequences are DFQATT and SNEGSKA (reference sequence). As DNA, the CDR3 is TGCAGTGCCCCAAAACAGGGGGACGAGCAGTACTTC. Translated, it gives CSAPKQGDEQYF.

This clonotype came up a few times. The CDR3 is CATGKNGGADEQFF. The CDR3 DNA reads as TGCGCCACGGGTAAAAACGGGGGGGCAGACGAGCAGTTCTTC. The V and J genes are TRBV5-1 and TRBJ2-1; 8 bases fit TRBD2. CDR1 and CDR2 from the germline V gene are SGHRS and YFSETQ. The CDR3 has 14 amino acids. After removal of 9 bases from V and 10 bases from J, the junction contained 15 bases not matched to a gene. Based on the CDR3 plus reference TRBV5-1 and TRBJ2-1, the full variable domain is KAGVTQTPRYLIKTRGQQVTLSCSPISGHRSVSWYQQTPGQGLQFLFEYFSETQRNKGNFPGRFSGRQFSNSRSEMNVSTLELGDSALYLCATGKNGGADEQFFGPGTRLTVL.

At least ten counts were recorded for this clonotype. The rearrangement links TRBV29-1 to TRBJ2-5, with a possible D match to TRBD1 (5 bases). The germline gives CDR1 SQVTM, CDR2 ANQGSEA. V was cut by 5 bases and J by 7 bases, with 8 bases left in between. This CDR3 has 10 residues. CDR3 in DNA: TGCAGCGTTCCCCAGGGGACCCAGTACTTC. This sequence encodes CSVPQGTQYF.

This clonotype was seen many times. This sequence joins TRBV6-1 and TRBJ1-1; D gene ambiguous. Between the trimmed V and J ends, which lost 6 bases and 3 bases, there was a span of 17 bases. CDR1 MNHNS and CDR2 SASEGT come from the germline V gene. CDR3 length: 15 amino acids. The CDR3 loop is CASRLTESQYTEAFF. The CDR3 DNA is TGTGCCAGCAGATTAACGGAGTCGCAGTACACTGAAGCTTTCTTT.

The CDR3: CASSRDTNQPQHF. The CDR3 DNA reads as TGTGCCAGCAGTCGGGACACAAATCAGCCCCAGCATTTT. This chain uses TRBV2 with TRBJ1-5; a weak D match, TRBD1 (6 bases). Per germline, CDR1 SNHLY and CDR2 FYNNEI. The CDR3 has 13 residues. Trimming removed 5 bases at V and 4 bases at J, with 9 bases between.

This clonotype was recorded at least ten times. The gene calls are TRBV29-1 and TRBJ2-7; D is possibly TRBD1 (6 bases). Trimming shortened V by 7 bases and J by 4 bases, and 17 bases separated the two germline ends. The germline V gene encodes CDR1 SQVTM and CDR2 ANQGSEA. This CDR3 contains 13 residues. The CDR3 reads CSAEVGRGYEQYF. The CDR3 DNA reads TGCAGCGCAGAGGTCGGCAGGGGTTACGAGCAGTACTTC.

The J gene is TRBJ2-5, the V gene TRBV25-1; possible D gene TRBD1, 7 bases. Trimming removed 4 bases from V and 5 bases from J, with 11 bases in between. Germline V CDR1 and CDR2: MGHDK, SYGVNS. The length of the CDR3 is 13 residues. The CDR3 nucleotides read TGTGCCAGCAGTGTCCCAGGGGGGGAGACCCAGTACTTC. Protein sequence: CASSVPGGETQYF. The full variable domain, with the rest looked up from reference TRBV25-1 and TRBJ2-5, is EADIYQTPRYLVIGTGKKITLECSQTMGHDKMYWYQQDPGMELHLIHYSYGVNSTEKGDLSSESTVSRIRTEHFPLTLESARPSHTSQYLCASSVPGGETQYFGPGTRLLVL.

CDR3 sequence: CSAQSSVGTDTQYF. DNA for the CDR3: TGCAGTGCTCAATCTAGCGTCGGCACAGATACGCAGTATTTT. This rearrangement joins TRBV20-1 to TRBJ2-3, with D possibly matching TRBD2 (6 bases). CDR3 size: 14 residues. The germline gives CDR1 DFQATT, CDR2 SNEGSKA (reference sequence). Deletions cut 5 bases from V and 1 base from J, with 13 bases between.

The genes are TRBV6-2 or TRBV6-3 and TRBJ2-2; maybe TRBD1 (5 bases). Trimming removed 8 bases from V and 8 bases from J, with 12 bases in between. The CDR3 has 12 amino acids. Germline-derived CDR1 and CDR2 are MNHEY and SVGEGT. The DNA for the CDR3 is TGTGCCAGCGGACACCGGACAGGGGAGCTGTTTTTT. Translating it yields CASGHRTGELFF.